A selection of T cell receptor beta chains follows, all from one sample in a study of patients and donors after allogeneic stem cell transplantation. One entry per CDR3 protein results from TCRdb running MiXCR on the RT-PCR reads. The data show under 200,000 distinct CDR3 sequences, roughly 31% seen once. Specimen: blood, either unsorted or a sorted T cell fraction (not recorded which). The source is a human donor who was either an allogeneic HSCT recipient or a stem cell or donor lymphocyte infusion donor (not recorded which). It is not recorded whose cells these are; they may come from a transplant donor. CDR3s include the opening cysteine and the closing phenylalanine or tryptophan. D genes are given only for firm matches. Some rows have no size entry. The others give once, few or many, or a class for an expanded clone.

>few|TRBJ1-1|TRBV27|-
TGTGCCAGCAGTTTCCGGGGATGGGGAACTGAAGCTTTCTTT
CASSFRGWGTEAFF
>-|TRBJ1-1|TRBV18|-
TGTGCCAGCTCACCACCGAGTCCGTCGTACACTGAAGCTTTCTTT
CASSPPSPSYTEAFF
>-|TRBJ2-1|TRBV29-1|-
TGCAGCGTTGAGTCCCTGGGAAGATATGAGCAGTTCTTC
CSVESLGRYEQFF
>few|TRBJ2-1|TRBV9|-
TGTGCCAGCAAGGGCGGGATTCACAATGAGCAGTTCTTC
CASKGGIHNEQFF
>-|TRBJ2-5|TRBV7-6|-
TGTGCCAGCAGCTTAGCCCCCTTGGGGCTGCAAGAGACCCAGTACTTC
CASSLAPLGLQETQYF
>few|TRBJ1-6|TRBV27|TRBD1
TGTGCCAGCAGTTTGGGACAGGGAGGCTTTAATTCACCCCTCCACTTT
CASSLGQGGFNSPLHF
>-|TRBJ2-2|TRBV11-2|-
TGTGCCAGCAGCTTAGATCTAACTACAGGGTACACCGGGGAGCTGTTTTTT
CASSLDLTTGYTGELFF
>-|TRBJ2-7|TRBV27|-
TGTGCCAGCAGTCTCAGAAAGGGGGGCGAGCAGTACTTC
CASSLRKGGEQYF
>-|TRBJ2-6|TRBV27|TRBD1
TGTGCCAGCTCACAGGGGGCTGGTGGGGCCAACGTCCTGACTTTC
CASSQGAGGANVLTF
>few|TRBJ1-1|TRBV29-1|-
TGCAGCGTTGAAGAAGGGGGTGAAGCTTTCTTT
CSVEEGGEAFF
>few|TRBJ1-2|TRBV5-1|-
TGCGCCAGCAGCTTCGCTAGGAACTATGGCTACACCTTC
CASSFARNYGYTF
>-|TRBJ1-4|TRBV9|TRBD1
TGTGCCAGCAGCTCAAGGGACAGAAATGAAAAACTGTTTTTT
CASSSRDRNEKLFF
>few|TRBJ2-1|TRBV6-2/TRBV6-3|-
TGTGCCATGGGGGAGATCAATGAGCAGTTCTTC
CAMGEINEQFF
>few|TRBJ2-7|TRBV3-1|-
TGTGCCAGCGGATACCCGGGGCAACACGAGCAGTACTTC
CASGYPGQHEQYF
>few|TRBJ1-6|TRBV15|TRBD1
TGTGCCATTGCCCGGGACAGATATAATTCACCCCTCCACTTT
CAIARDRYNSPLHF
>-|TRBJ2-1|TRBV2|-
TGTGCCAGCGAGATAGATATACGGTATGAGCAGTTCTTC
CASEIDIRYEQFF
>few|TRBJ1-5|TRBV6-5|TRBD1
TGTGCCAGCAGTTACTCTGGACAGGGATGGACCCAGCATTTT
CASSYSGQGWTQHF
>-|TRBJ1-1|TRBV6-2/TRBV6-3|-
TGTGCCAGCAGTTACTGGGGCTGGGGCCGCGAGTTCACTGAAGCTTTCTTT
CASSYWGWGREFTEAFF
>many|TRBJ1-5|TRBV7-7|-
TGTGCTAGCAACCTTACCCAGGAGAATCAGCCCCAGCATTTT
CASNLTQENQPQHF
>few|TRBJ2-2|TRBV20-1|TRBD2
TGCAGTGCAGGGACTAGCGGGAGTTCTAACACCGGGGAGCTGTTTTTT
CSAGTSGSSNTGELFF
>-|TRBJ1-1|TRBV6-6|TRBD1
TGTGCCAGCAGTTTTTCCCCGGGACAGGGTAGAGGAGAAAACACTGAAGCTTTCTTT
CASSFSPGQGRGENTEAFF
>medium-sized|TRBJ1-1|TRBV10-3|-
TGTGCCATCAGTGTGGAGGCCATGAACACTGAAGCTTTCTTT
CAISVEAMNTEAFF
>many|TRBJ1-2|TRBV5-8|TRBD1
TGTGCCAGCAGCTTGGGGACAGGGGGGTATCGCGGCTACACCTTC
CASSLGTGGYRGYTF
>-|TRBJ2-2|TRBV4-3|TRBD2
TGCGCCAGCAGCCAAGATAAGGGACTAGCGATATGGACCGGGGAGCTGTTTTTT
CASSQDKGLAIWTGELFF